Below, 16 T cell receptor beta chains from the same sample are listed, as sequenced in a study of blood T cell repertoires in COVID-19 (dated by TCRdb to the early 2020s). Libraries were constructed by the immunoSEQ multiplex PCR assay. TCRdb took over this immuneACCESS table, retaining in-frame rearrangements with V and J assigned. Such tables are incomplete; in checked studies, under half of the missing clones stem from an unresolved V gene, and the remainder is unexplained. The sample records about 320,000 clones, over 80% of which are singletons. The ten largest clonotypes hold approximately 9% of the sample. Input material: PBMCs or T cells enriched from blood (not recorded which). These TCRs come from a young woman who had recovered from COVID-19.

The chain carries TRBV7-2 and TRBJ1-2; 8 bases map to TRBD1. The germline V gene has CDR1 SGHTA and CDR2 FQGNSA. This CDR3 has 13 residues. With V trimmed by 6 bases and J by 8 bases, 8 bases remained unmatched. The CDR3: CASSLDRVGGYTF. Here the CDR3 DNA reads TGTGCCAGCAGTTTGGACAGGGTAGGCGGCTACACCTTC.

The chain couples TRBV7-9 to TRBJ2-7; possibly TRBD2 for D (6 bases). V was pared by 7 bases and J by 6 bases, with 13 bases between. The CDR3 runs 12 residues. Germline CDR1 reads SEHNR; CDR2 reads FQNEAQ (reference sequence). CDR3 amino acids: CASTSGGFEQYF. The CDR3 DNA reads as TGTGCCAGCACAAGCGGAGGGTTCGAGCAGTACTTC.

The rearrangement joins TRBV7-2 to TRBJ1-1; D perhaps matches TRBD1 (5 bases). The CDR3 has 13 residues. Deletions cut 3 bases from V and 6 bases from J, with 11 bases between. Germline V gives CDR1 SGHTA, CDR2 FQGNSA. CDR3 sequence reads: CASSFSRQSEAFF. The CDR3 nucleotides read TGTGCCAGCAGCTTTTCCCGACAGTCTGAAGCTTTCTTT.

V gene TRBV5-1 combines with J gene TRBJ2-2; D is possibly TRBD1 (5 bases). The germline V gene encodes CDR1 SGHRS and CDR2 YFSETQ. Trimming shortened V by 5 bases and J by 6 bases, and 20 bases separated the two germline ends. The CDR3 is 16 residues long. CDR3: CASRPDSYPNSGELFF. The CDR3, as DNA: TGCGCCAGCAGGCCCGACAGTTACCCCAACTCCGGGGAGCTGTTTTTT.

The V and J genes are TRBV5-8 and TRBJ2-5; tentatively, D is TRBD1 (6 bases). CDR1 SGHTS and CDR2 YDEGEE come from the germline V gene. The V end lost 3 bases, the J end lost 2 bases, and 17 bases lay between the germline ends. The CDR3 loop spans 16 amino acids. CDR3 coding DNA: TGTGCCAGCAGCTCCAACAGGGTTTCGGCTCAAGAGACCCAGTACTTC. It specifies CASSSNRVSAQETQYF.

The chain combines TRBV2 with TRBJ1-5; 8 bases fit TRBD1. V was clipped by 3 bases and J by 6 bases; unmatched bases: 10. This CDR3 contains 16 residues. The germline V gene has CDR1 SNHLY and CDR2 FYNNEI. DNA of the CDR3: TGTGCCAGCAGTGAGGGTCGGGCAGGGGGCCTTCAGCCCCAGCATTTT. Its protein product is CASSEGRAGGLQPQHF.

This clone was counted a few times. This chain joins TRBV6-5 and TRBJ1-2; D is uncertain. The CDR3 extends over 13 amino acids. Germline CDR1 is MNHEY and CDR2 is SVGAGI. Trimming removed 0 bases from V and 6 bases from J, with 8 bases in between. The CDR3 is CASSYSFGDGYTF. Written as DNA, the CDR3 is TGTGCCAGCAGTTACTCGTTCGGGGATGGCTACACCTTC.

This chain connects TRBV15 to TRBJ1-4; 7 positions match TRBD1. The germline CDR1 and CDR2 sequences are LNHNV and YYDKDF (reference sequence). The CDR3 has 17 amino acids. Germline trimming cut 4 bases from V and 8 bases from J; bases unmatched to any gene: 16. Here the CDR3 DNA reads TGTGCCACCAGCAAAAGACAGGGTTGGAATCTCCGGGAAAAACTGTTTTTT. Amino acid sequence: CATSKRQGWNLREKLFF.

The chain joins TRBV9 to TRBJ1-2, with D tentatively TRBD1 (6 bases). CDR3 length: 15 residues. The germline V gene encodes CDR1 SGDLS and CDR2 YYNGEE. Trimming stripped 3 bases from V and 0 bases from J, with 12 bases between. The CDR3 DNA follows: TGTGCCAGCAGCGCCCGGGACACCTCTAACTATGGCTACACCTTC. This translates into CASSARDTSNYGYTF.

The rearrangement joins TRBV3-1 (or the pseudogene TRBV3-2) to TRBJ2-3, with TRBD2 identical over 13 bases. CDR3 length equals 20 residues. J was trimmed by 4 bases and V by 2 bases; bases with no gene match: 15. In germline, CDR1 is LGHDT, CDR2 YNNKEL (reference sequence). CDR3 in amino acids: CASSQSRGRKTSGRSDTQYF. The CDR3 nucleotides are TGTGCCAGCAGCCAATCCAGGGGGCGGAAGACTAGCGGGAGGTCAGATACGCAGTATTTT.

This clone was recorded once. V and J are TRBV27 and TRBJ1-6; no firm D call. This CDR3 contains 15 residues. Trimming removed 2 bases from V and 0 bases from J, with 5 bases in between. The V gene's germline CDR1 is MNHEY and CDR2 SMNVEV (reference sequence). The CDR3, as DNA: TGTGCCAGCAGTTTAGCGAGCTCCTATAATTCACCCCTCCACTTT. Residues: CASSLASSYNSPLHF.

CDR3 nucleotide sequence: TGCGCCAGCAGCCAAGATGGCCTCGTATCTAGCTCCTACAATGAGCAGTTCTTC. It encodes CASSQDGLVSSSYNEQFF. The rearrangement uses TRBV4-1 and TRBJ2-1; D uncertain. In germline, CDR1 is MGHRA, CDR2 YSYEKL. Trimming shortened V by 0 bases and J by 0 bases, and 15 bases separated the two germline ends. CDR3 length: 18 residues.

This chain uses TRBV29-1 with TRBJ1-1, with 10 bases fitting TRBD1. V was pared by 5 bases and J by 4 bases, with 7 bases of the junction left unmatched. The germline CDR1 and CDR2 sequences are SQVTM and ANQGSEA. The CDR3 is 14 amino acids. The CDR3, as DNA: TGCAGCGTTTTAGCCGGGACAGGGGCCACTGAAGCTTTCTTT. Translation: CSVLAGTGATEAFF.

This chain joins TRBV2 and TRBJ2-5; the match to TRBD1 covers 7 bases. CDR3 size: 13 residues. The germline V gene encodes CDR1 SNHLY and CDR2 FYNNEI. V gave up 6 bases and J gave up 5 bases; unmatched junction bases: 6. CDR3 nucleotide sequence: TGTGCCAGCAGCTTACAGGGGATCGAGACCCAGTACTTC. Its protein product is CASSLQGIETQYF.

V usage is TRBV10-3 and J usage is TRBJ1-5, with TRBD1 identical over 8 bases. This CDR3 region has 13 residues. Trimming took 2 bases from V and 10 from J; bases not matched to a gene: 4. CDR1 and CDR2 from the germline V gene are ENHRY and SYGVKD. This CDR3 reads CAISEPGQGPQHF. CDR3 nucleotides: TGTGCCATCAGTGAGCCTGGACAGGGCCCCCAGCATTTT.

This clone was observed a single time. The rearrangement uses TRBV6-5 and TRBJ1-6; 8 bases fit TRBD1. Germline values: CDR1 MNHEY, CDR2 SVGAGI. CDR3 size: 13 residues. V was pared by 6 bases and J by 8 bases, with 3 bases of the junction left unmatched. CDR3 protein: CASSDRGDSPLHF. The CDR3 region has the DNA TGTGCCAGCAGCGACAGGGGAGATTCACCCCTCCACTTT.